This T cell receptor beta chain emerged from a study of T-cell memory formation after mild COVID-19. TCRdb fed the 5' RACE reads into MiXCR, producing one record per CDR3 protein. The sample contains around 130,000 distinct CDR3 sequences, over 15% of which appear only once. Germline V CDR1 and CDR2: ENHRY, SYGVKD. The CDR3 runs 14 residues. V was pared by 6 bases and J by 1 base, with 9 bases between. The sequenced sample consisted of PBMCs or a T cell subset sorted from them (not recorded which). This clonotype originated in a man aged 18 to 29 who had mild COVID-19 (a few samples of this study predate the infection). Cell type and time point are not known. V and J are TRBV10-3 and TRBJ2-2; the D is unclear. In nucleotides, the CDR3 is TGTGCCATCAGAGTGACGCTGAACACCGGGGAGCTGTTTTTT. Translation gives CAIRVTLNTGELFF.